This paragraph reports one T cell receptor (beta chain). The V gene's germline CDR1 is LNHDA and CDR2 SQIVND (reference sequence). CDR3 length: 15 amino acids. The V segment lost 5 bases and the J segment 5 bases; nucleotides outside the gene matches: 10. This record comes from a study of blood T cell repertoires in COVID-19. Across the whole study: Samples taken during acute and convalescent COVID-19 were collected in the United States, Italy and Spain. PBMCs, B-cell-depleted T cells, or T cells provided the cDNA or gDNA that made up the material.

Those enrolled in Seattle joined during active infection and were followed longitudinally afterward. Per the original data handling: Reference gene primer amplification in the assay estimated nucleated cell counts. Here immunoSEQ multiplex PCR was the method, and the copy in TCRdb shows in-frame clones only, minus some. V and J calls and clone size are those listed in that table; D and trimming were worked out from the DNA. The sample lists over 150,000 clones; roughly 79% were seen once. The sample consisted of peripheral blood. This TCR derives from a woman over 75 with COVID-19, enrolled during active disease. This chain joins TRBV19 and TRBJ1-1; the match to TRBD1 covers 8 bases. This CDR3 is CASSSRTGSITEAFF. The CDR3 nucleotides are TGTGCCAGTAGTTCCCGGACAGGGAGTATAACTGAAGCTTTCTTT. Drawing the rest from reference TRBV19 and TRBJ1-1, the complete variable domain is DGGITQSPKYLFRKEGQNVTLSCEQNLNHDAMYWYRQDPGQGLRLIYYSQIVNDFQKGDIAEGYSVSREKKESFPLTVTSAQKNPTAFYLCASSSRTGSITEAFFGQGTRLTVV.